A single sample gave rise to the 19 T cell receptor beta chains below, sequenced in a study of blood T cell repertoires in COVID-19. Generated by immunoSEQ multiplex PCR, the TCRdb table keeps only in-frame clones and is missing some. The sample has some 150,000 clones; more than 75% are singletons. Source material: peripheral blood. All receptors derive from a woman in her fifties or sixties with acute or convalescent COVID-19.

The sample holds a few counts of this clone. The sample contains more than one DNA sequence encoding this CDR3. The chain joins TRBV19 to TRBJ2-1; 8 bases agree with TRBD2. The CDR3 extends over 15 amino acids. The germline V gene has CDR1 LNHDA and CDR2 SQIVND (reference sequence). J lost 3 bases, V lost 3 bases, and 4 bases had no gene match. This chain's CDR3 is CASSIGRGVYNEQFF. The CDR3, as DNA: TGTGCCAGTAGTATCGGGCGGGGGGTCTACAATGAGCAGTTCTTC. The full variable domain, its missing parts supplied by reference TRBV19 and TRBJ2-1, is DGGITQSPKYLFRKEGQNVTLSCEQNLNHDAMYWYRQDPGQGLRLIYYSQIVNDFQKGDIAEGYSVSREKKESFPLTVTSAQKNPTAFYLCASSIGRGVYNEQFFGPGTRLTVL.

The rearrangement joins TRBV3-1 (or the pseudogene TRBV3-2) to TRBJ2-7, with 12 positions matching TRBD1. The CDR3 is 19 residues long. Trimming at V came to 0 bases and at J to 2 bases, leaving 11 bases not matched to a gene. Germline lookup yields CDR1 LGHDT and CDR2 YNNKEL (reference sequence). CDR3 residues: CASSQDRRGTGGNTYEQYF. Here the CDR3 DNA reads TGTGCCAGCAGCCAAGATAGGAGAGGGACAGGGGGCAACACCTACGAGCAGTACTTC.

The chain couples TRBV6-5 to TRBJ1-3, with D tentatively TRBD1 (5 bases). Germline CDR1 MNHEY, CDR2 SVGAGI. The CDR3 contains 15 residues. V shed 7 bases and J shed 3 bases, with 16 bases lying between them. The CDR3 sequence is CASTPRAGLGNTIYF. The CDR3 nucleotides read TGTGCCAGCACCCCCAGAGCAGGGCTTGGAAACACCATATATTTT.

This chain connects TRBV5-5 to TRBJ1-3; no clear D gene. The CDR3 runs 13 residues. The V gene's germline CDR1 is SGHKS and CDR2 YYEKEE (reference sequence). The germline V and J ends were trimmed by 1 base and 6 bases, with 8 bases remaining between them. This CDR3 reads CASSLYGENTIYF. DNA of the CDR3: TGTGCCAGCAGCTTGTACGGGGAAAACACCATATATTTT. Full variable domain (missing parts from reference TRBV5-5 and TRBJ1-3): DAGVTQSPTHLIKTRGQQVTLRCSPISGHKSVSWYQQVLGQGPQFIFQYYEKEERGRGNFPDRFSARQFPNYSSELNVNALLLGDSALYLCASSLYGENTIYFGEGSWLTVV.

The CDR3: CAHSRPEAPAGYTF. The CDR3 nucleotides are TGTGCCCACTCCCGGCCAGAGGCCCCGGCTGGCTACACCTTC. The chain joins TRBV7-8 to TRBJ1-2, with unresolved D. In germline, CDR1 is SGHVS, CDR2 FQNEAQ. The CDR3 runs 14 residues. V dropped 11 bases and J dropped 7 bases, with 23 bases sitting between them.

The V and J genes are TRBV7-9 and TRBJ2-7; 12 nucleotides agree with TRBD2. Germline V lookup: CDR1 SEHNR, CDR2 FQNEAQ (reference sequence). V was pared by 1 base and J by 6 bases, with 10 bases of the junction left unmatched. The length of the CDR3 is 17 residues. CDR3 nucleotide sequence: TGTGCCAGCAGCTTAGTGTGGCTAGCGGGGGGGCCGTTCGAGCAGTACTTC. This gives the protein CASSLVWLAGGPFEQYF.

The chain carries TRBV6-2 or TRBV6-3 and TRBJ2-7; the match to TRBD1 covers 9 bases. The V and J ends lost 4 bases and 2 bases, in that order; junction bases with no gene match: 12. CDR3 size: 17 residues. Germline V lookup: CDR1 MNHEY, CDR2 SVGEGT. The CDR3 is CASSWMSRDRDPYEQYF. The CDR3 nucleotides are TGTGCCAGCAGTTGGATGTCCCGGGACAGGGATCCCTACGAGCAGTACTTC.

The chain's CDR3 is CASSSGQGASYEQYF. The CDR3 nucleotides are TGTGCCAGCAGTTCCGGACAGGGGGCTTCCTACGAGCAGTACTTC. The J gene is TRBJ2-7, the V gene TRBV27, with 11 bases aligning to TRBD1. The V and J ends lost 4 bases and 1 base, in that order; junction bases with no gene match: 3. The CDR3 totals 15 residues. From germline, CDR1 is MNHEY and CDR2 SMNVEV (reference sequence).

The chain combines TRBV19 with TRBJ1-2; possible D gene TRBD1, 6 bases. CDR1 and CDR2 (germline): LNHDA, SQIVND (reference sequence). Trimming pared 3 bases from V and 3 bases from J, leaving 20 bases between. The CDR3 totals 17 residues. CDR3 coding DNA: TGTGCCAGTAGTATTAGCGGGACTTCGACAGGAGACTATGGCTACACCTTC. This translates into CASSISGTSTGDYGYTF.

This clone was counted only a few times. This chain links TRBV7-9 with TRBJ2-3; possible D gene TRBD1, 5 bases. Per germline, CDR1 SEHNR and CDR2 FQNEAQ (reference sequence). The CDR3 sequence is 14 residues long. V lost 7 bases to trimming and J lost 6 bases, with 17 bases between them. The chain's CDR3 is CASTPLWGLDTQYF. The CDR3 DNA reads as TGTGCCAGCACCCCTCTTTGGGGCCTGGATACGCAGTATTTT.

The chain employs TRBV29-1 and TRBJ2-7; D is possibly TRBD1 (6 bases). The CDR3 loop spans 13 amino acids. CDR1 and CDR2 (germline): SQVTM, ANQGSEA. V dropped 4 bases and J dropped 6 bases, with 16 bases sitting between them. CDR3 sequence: CSVVQGLDSEQYF. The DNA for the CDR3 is TGCAGCGTTGTTCAGGGGCTGGATAGCGAGCAGTACTTC.

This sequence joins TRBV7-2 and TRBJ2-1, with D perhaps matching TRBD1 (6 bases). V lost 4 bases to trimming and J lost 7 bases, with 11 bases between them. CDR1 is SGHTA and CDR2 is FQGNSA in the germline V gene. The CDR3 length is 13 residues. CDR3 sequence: CASSSGQTNEQFF. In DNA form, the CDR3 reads TGTGCCAGCAGCTCAGGACAGACTAATGAGCAGTTCTTC.

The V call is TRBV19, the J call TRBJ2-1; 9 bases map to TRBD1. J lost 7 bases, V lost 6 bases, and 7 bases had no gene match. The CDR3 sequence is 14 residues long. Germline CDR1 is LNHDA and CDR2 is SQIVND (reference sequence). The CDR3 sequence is CASRGDRVQNEQFF. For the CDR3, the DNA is TGTGCCAGTAGGGGGGACAGGGTGCAGAATGAGCAGTTCTTC.

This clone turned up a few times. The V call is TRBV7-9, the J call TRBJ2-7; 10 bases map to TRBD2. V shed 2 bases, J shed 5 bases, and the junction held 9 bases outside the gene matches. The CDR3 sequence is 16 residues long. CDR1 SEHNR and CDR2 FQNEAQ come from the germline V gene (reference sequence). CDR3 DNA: TGTGCCAGCAGCTTACTTCCGACCGGGACTAGCGACGAGCAGTACTTC. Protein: CASSLLPTGTSDEQYF.

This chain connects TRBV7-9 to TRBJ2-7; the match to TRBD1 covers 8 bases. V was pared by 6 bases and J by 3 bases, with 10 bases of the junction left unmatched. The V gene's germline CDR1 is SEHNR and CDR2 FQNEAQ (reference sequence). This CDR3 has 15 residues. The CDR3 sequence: CASSRGGTGFYEQYF. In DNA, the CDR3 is TGTGCCAGCAGTCGAGGAGGGACAGGCTTCTACGAGCAGTACTTC. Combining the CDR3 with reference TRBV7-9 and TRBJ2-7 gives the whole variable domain DTGVSQNPRHKITKRGQNVTFRCDPISEHNRLYWYRQTLGQGPEFLTYFQNEAQLEKSRLLSDRFSAERPKGSFSTLEIQRTEQGDSAMYLCASSRGGTGFYEQYFGPGTRLTVT.

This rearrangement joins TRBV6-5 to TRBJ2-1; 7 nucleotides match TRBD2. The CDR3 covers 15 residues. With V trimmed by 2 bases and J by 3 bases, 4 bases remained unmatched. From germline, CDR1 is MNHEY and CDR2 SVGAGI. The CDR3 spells CASSYKAGLYNEQFF. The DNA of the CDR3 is TGTGCCAGCAGTTACAAAGCGGGGCTCTACAATGAGCAGTTCTTC.

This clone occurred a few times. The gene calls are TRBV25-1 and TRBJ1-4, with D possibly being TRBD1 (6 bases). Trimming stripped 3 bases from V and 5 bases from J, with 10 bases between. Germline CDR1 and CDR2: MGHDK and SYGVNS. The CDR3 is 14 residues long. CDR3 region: CASSDLDRNEKLFF. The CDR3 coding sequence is TGTGCCAGCAGTGACCTCGACAGGAATGAAAAACTGTTTTTT.

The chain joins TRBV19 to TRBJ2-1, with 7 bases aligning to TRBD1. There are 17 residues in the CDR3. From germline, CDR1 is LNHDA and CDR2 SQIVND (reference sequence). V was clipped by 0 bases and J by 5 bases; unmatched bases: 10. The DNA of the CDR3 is TGTGCCAGTAGTATAGATTCCCCGACAGGGCCTAACAATGAGCAGTTCTTC. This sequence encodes CASSIDSPTGPNNEQFF.

CDR3 amino acids: CASSQGGGDYQPQHF. The CDR3 nucleotides are TGTGCCAGCAGCCAAGGTGGGGGGGATTATCAGCCCCAGCATTTT. The J gene is TRBJ1-5, the V gene TRBV3-1 (or the pseudogene TRBV3-2); D might be TRBD1 (5 bases). The CDR3 has 15 residues. Germline CDR1 reads LGHDT; CDR2 reads YNNKEL (reference sequence). V lost 1 base and J lost 5, with 12 bases in between.